The next 24 T cell receptor beta chains were all read from a single sample in a study of cytomegalovirus exposure and HLA in healthy donors. The primer mix had 60 Vbeta and 13 Jbeta primers. Sequencing was performed with immunoSEQ multiplex PCR; in TCRdb, only in-frame clones are kept and a portion is missing. The table shows 200,000 to 250,000 clones, with roughly 87% occurring only once. Sequencing was done on a sample of PBMCs. These receptors were collected from a middle-aged woman in good health and CMV-seropositive.

This chain connects TRBV7-6 to TRBJ2-3, with D possibly being TRBD2 (5 bases). CDR1 is SGHVS and CDR2 is FNYEAQ in the germline V gene. Trimming stripped 2 bases from V and 4 bases from J, with 13 bases between. This CDR3 is built from 15 residues. For the CDR3, the DNA is TGTGCCAGCAGCTTAACCGAGGGAAGGCCAGATACGCAGTATTTT. Its translation is CASSLTEGRPDTQYF. Full variable domain (missing parts from reference TRBV7-6 and TRBJ2-3): GAGVSQSPRYKVTKRGQDVALRCDPISGHVSLYWYRQALGQGPEFLTYFNYEAQQDKSGLPNDRFSAERPEGSISTLTIQRTEQRDSAMYRCASSLTEGRPDTQYFGPGTRLTVL.

This CDR3 is CASSSSPLAGDPNTGELFF. CDR3 in DNA: TGTGCCAGCAGTTCCTCACCATTAGCGGGAGACCCGAACACCGGGGAGCTGTTTTTT. V gene TRBV27 combines with J gene TRBJ2-2, with 9 bases that match TRBD2. This CDR3 comprises 19 residues. CDR1 and CDR2 from the germline V gene are MNHEY and SMNVEV (reference sequence). V shed 4 bases, J shed 0 bases, and the junction held 12 bases outside the gene matches.

The chain recombines TRBV5-1 with TRBJ2-3; D is undetermined. Germline CDR1 SGHRS, CDR2 YFSETQ. This CDR3 is built from 15 residues. V was trimmed by 4 bases and J by 0 bases, leaving 12 bases between them. The CDR3 region has the DNA TGCGCCAGCAGCCCACGTTTCACTAGCACAGATACGCAGTATTTT. Translation: CASSPRFTSTDTQYF. Filled out from reference TRBV5-1 and TRBJ2-3, the complete variable domain reads KAGVTQTPRYLIKTRGQQVTLSCSPISGHRSVSWYQQTPGQGLQFLFEYFSETQRNKGNFPGRFSGRQFSNSRSEMNVSTLELGDSALYLCASSPRFTSTDTQYFGPGTRLTVL.

The chain joins TRBV5-1 to TRBJ1-4; tentative D call: TRBD1 (6 bases). Germline assignment: CDR1 SGHRS and CDR2 YFSETQ. Trimming removed 4 bases at V and 0 bases at J, with 19 bases between. This CDR3 comprises 18 residues. The CDR3 sequence is CASSPGQTGLATNEKLFF. CDR3 bases: TGCGCCAGCAGCCCCGGACAGACTGGACTTGCAACTAATGAAAAACTGTTTTTT.

The chain recombines TRBV7-9 with TRBJ2-3, with 7 nucleotides matching TRBD2. The CDR3 loop spans 16 amino acids. V was clipped by 5 bases and J by 3 bases; unmatched bases: 11. From germline, CDR1 is SEHNR and CDR2 FQNEAQ (reference sequence). This chain's CDR3 is CASSPIGLAVTDTQYF. In nucleotides, the CDR3 is TGTGCCAGCAGCCCAATCGGGCTAGCGGTTACAGATACGCAGTATTTT. Variable domain in full (rest from reference TRBV7-9 and TRBJ2-3): DTGVSQNPRHKITKRGQNVTFRCDPISEHNRLYWYRQTLGQGPEFLTYFQNEAQLEKSRLLSDRFSAERPKGSFSTLEIQRTEQGDSAMYLCASSPIGLAVTDTQYFGPGTRLTVL.

The chain has TRBV9 and TRBJ2-2; 12 bases line up with TRBD2. CDR3 length equals 16 residues. V shed 4 bases and J 8 bases; nucleotides not matched to a gene: 9. Germline V gene lookup returns CDR1 SGDLS and CDR2 YYNGEE. The DNA for the CDR3 is TGTGCCAGCAGCCTCCGACTAGCGGGAGCCTCGGGGGAGCTGTTTTTT. The encoded protein is CASSLRLAGASGELFF.

The rearrangement uses TRBV29-1 and TRBJ1-4, with D unresolved. The CDR3 covers 13 residues. The ends were cut back, 5 bases at V and 3 bases at J, with 10 bases in the middle. Germline V gene lookup returns CDR1 SQVTM and CDR2 ANQGSEA. CDR3 protein: CSVFFRANEKLFF. The CDR3 coding sequence is TGCAGCGTTTTTTTCCGGGCTAATGAAAAACTGTTTTTT.

The rearrangement links TRBV5-8 to TRBJ2-1; no clear D gene. This CDR3 spans 13 amino acids. Per the germline V gene, CDR1 is SGHTS and CDR2 is YDEGEE. Deletions cut 5 bases from V and 5 bases from J, with 11 bases between. CDR3 bases: TGTGCCAGCAGACCCGGTGGAGACAATGAGCAGTTCTTC. Protein sequence: CASRPGGDNEQFF.

The chain combines TRBV5-6 with TRBJ2-2; 9 bases are shared with TRBD1. The germline V gene has CDR1 SGHDT and CDR2 YYEEEE. This CDR3 comprises 16 residues. V was pared by 2 bases and J by 7 bases, with 9 bases of the junction left unmatched. CDR3 region: CASSFFPTGGGGELFF. The CDR3 DNA sequence: TGTGCCAGCAGCTTTTTCCCGACAGGGGGTGGCGGGGAGCTGTTTTTT.

The chain couples TRBV4-1 to TRBJ1-4; D gene uncertain. Germline lookup yields CDR1 MGHRA and CDR2 YSYEKL. CDR3 length: 15 residues. Trimming removed 0 bases at V and 7 bases at J, with 12 bases between. The chain's CDR3 is CASSQDRDGGEKLFF. The CDR3 DNA reads as TGCGCCAGCAGCCAAGATCGAGACGGAGGTGAAAAACTGTTTTTT.

The genes are TRBV6-1 and TRBJ2-7; 8 nucleotides line up with TRBD1. J lost 3 bases, V lost 4 bases, and 5 bases had no gene match. CDR3 length: 14 amino acids. Germline V gene data show CDR1 as MNHNS and CDR2 as SASEGT. The CDR3, as DNA: TGTGCCAGCAGTGCAGGGGGCAATCTCTACGAGCAGTACTTC. Residues: CASSAGGNLYEQYF.

V usage is TRBV7-2 and J usage is TRBJ1-2; D not resolved. Germline V gene lookup returns CDR1 SGHTA and CDR2 FQGNSA. The CDR3 contains 11 residues. Trimming shortened V by 8 bases and J by 2 bases, and 6 bases separated the two germline ends. The CDR3 region has the DNA TGTGCCAGCTCAGAAAACTATGGCTACACCTTC. Amino acids: CASSENYGYTF.

The chain combines TRBV19 with TRBJ1-5; the match to TRBD1 covers 7 bases. Germline V CDR1 and CDR2: LNHDA, SQIVND (reference sequence). This CDR3 is 16 amino acids long. The V segment lost 1 base and the J segment 5 bases; nucleotides outside the gene matches: 8. The CDR3 is CASSIVAGGSHQPQHF. Written as DNA, the CDR3 is TGTGCCAGTAGTATAGTGGCAGGGGGGTCGCATCAGCCCCAGCATTTT.

The chain links TRBV30 to TRBJ2-7; 7 bases align to TRBD1. This CDR3 comprises 13 residues. V lost 5 bases, J lost 1 base, and 5 bases stayed unmatched. Germline V gives CDR1 GTSNPN, CDR2 SVGIG (reference sequence). This CDR3 reads CAWCDRASYEQYF. The CDR3 nucleotides read TGTGCCTGGTGTGACAGGGCTTCCTACGAGCAGTACTTC.

The V gene is TRBV13, the J gene TRBJ2-5; TRBD2 aligns across 8 bases. Germline assignment: CDR1 PRHDT and CDR2 FYEKMQ (reference sequence). With V trimmed by 5 bases and J by 5 bases, 1 base remained unmatched. This CDR3 has 12 residues. This chain's CDR3 is CASSPSGETQYF. The DNA for the CDR3 is TGTGCCAGCAGCCCTAGCGGGGAGACCCAGTACTTC.

V usage is TRBV4-3 and J usage is TRBJ2-1; 12 positions agree with TRBD2. The V segment lost 1 base and the J segment 4 bases; nucleotides outside the gene matches: 2. The CDR3 length is 16 residues. Germline CDR1 LGHNA, CDR2 YSLEER. CDR3 in DNA: TGCGCCAGCAGCCAAGTTCTAGCGGGGGGGTACAATGAGCAGTTCTTC. This gives the protein CASSQVLAGGYNEQFF.

The chain has TRBV30 and TRBJ2-2; 9 bases map to TRBD2. Germline CDR1 reads GTSNPN; CDR2 reads SVGIG (reference sequence). V was clipped by 4 bases and J by 5 bases; unmatched bases: 5. This CDR3 region has 14 residues. The CDR3 DNA follows: TGTGCCTGGAAAGGGACTAGCTGGACCGGGGAGCTGTTTTTT. Translating it yields CAWKGTSWTGELFF.

The chain combines TRBV7-2 with TRBJ2-3; a possible D gene is TRBD1 (7 bases). CDR1 and CDR2 (germline): SGHTA, FQGNSA. V dropped 5 bases and J dropped 4 bases, with 16 bases sitting between them. This CDR3 has 15 amino acids. CDR3 nucleotides: TGTGCCAGCAGCCCCGACAGGGTAGCGGCAGATACGCAGTATTTT. This encodes CASSPDRVAADTQYF.

The rearrangement uses TRBV10-3 and TRBJ2-3; the D gene is possibly TRBD2 (5 bases). V dropped 2 bases and J dropped 13 bases, with 10 bases sitting between them. Germline assignment: CDR1 ENHRY and CDR2 SYGVKD. This CDR3 is 11 amino acids long. The CDR3 region is CAISERGEEYF. DNA for the CDR3: TGTGCCATCAGTGAGCGGGGTGAAGAGTATTTT.

This chain links TRBV15 with TRBJ1-5, with TRBD1 matching 7 bases. CDR1 is LNHNV and CDR2 is YYDKDF in the germline V gene (reference sequence). There are 16 residues in the CDR3. J was trimmed by 0 bases and V by 3 bases; bases with no gene match: 5. The DNA for the CDR3 is TGTGCCACCAGCAGGGGACAGTTTGATAGCAATCAGCCCCAGCATTTT. This codes for CATSRGQFDSNQPQHF.

The chain links TRBV10-3 to TRBJ1-1; a weak D match, TRBD1 (6 bases). The CDR3 is made up of 17 amino acids. V lost 3 bases, J lost 3 bases, and 20 bases lay in between. Germline V gene sequence: CDR1 ENHRY, CDR2 SYGVKD. CDR3 region: CAISDLPGGREDTEAFF. The CDR3 DNA sequence: TGTGCCATCAGTGATCTCCCGGGGGGCAGGGAGGACACTGAAGCTTTCTTT.

The count of this clone is one. V usage is TRBV11-2 and J usage is TRBJ2-1; tentatively, D is TRBD2 (5 bases). The CDR3 is 14 residues long. Germline-derived CDR1 and CDR2 are SGHAT and FQNNGV. V was trimmed by 5 bases and J by 3 bases, leaving 11 bases between them. CDR3 in amino acids: CASSLSGDYNEQFF. The CDR3 nucleotides are TGTGCCAGCAGCCTCAGCGGAGACTACAATGAGCAGTTCTTC.

The chain combines TRBV14 with TRBJ1-5; TRBD1 is a possible D gene (5 bases). V lost 0 bases to trimming and J lost 0 bases, with 12 bases between them. The CDR3 runs 17 residues. Per germline, CDR1 SGHDN and CDR2 FVKESK. CDR3 region: CASSQERGYYSNQPQHF. The CDR3 nucleotides read TGTGCCAGCAGCCAAGAGCGGGGGTACTATAGCAATCAGCCCCAGCATTTT.

In nucleotides, the CDR3 is TGTGCCAGCAGTTTATCGGGGGACAGGTCTATGGGCTACACCTTC. Amino acid sequence: CASSLSGDRSMGYTF. This chain uses TRBV27 with TRBJ1-2; TRBD1 matches 8 bases. Germline CDR1 is MNHEY and CDR2 is SMNVEV (reference sequence). V trimming: 0 bases; J trimming: 8 bases; junction bases outside the gene matches: 8. This CDR3 is 15 amino acids long.